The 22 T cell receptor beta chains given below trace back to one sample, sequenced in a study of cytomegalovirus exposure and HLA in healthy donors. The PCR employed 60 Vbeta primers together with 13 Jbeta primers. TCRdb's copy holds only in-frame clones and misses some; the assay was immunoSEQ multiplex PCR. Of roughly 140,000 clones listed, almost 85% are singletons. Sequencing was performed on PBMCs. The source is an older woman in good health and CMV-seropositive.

CDR3 nucleotides: TGCGCCAGCAGCTTGTCTTCAGCGGGAAGGGATGAGCAGTTCTTC. It yields the protein CASSLSSAGRDEQFF. The rearrangement links TRBV5-1 to TRBJ2-1; 7 bases map to TRBD2. V trimming: 1 base; J trimming: 8 bases; junction bases outside the gene matches: 9. The CDR3 has 15 residues. Germline-derived CDR1 and CDR2 are SGHRS and YFSETQ. Full variable domain (rest looked up from reference TRBV5-1 and TRBJ2-1): KAGVTQTPRYLIKTRGQQVTLSCSPISGHRSVSWYQQTPGQGLQFLFEYFSETQRNKGNFPGRFSGRQFSNSRSEMNVSTLELGDSALYLCASSLSSAGRDEQFFGPGTRLTVL.

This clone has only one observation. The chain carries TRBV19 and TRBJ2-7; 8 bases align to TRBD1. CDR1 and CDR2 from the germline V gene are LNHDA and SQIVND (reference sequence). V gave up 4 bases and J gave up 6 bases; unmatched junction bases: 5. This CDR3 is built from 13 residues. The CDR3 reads CASSTGQGGEQYF. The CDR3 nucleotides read TGTGCCAGTAGTACCGGACAGGGCGGCGAGCAGTACTTC.

CDR3 sequence reads: CASSPLGGASGDHNEQFF. In DNA, the CDR3 is TGCGCCAGCAGCCCTCTCGGGGGGGCTAGCGGCGATCACAATGAGCAGTTCTTC. The chain joins TRBV4-3 to TRBJ2-1, with 8 bases matching TRBD2. This CDR3 is built from 18 residues. Germline CDR1 and CDR2: LGHNA and YSLEER. V shed 4 bases, J shed 5 bases, and the junction held 16 bases outside the gene matches.

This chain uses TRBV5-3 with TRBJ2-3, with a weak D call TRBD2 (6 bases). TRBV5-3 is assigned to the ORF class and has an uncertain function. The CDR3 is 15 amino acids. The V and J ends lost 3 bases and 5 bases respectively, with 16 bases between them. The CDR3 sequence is CARSSPPGARDTQYF. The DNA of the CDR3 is TGTGCCAGAAGCTCCCCTCCGGGAGCCCGAGATACGCAGTATTTT.

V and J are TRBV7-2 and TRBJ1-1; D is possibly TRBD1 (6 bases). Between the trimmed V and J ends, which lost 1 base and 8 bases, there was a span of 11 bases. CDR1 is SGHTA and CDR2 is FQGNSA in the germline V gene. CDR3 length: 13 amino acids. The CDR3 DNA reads TGTGCCAGCAGCTTAGGAGGCAGGGGCGAAGCTTTCTTT. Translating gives CASSLGGRGEAFF.

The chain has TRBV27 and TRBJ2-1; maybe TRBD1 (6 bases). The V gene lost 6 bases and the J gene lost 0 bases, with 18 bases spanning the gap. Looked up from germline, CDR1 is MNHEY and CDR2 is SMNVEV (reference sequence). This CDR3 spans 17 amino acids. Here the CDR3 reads CASRRFFTGSSYNEQFF. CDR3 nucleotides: TGTGCCAGCAGGAGATTCTTCACAGGGAGCTCCTACAATGAGCAGTTCTTC.

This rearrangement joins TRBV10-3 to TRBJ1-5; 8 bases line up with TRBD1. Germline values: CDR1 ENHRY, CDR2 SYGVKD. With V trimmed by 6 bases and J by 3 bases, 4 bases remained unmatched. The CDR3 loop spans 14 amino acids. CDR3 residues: CAIRATGDNQPQHF. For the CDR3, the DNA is TGTGCCATCAGAGCGACAGGGGACAATCAGCCCCAGCATTTT.

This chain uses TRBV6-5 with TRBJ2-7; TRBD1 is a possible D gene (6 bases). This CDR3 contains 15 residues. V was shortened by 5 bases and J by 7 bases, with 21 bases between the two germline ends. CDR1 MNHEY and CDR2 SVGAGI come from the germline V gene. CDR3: CASSPQGPDLEEQYF. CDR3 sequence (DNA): TGTGCCAGCAGTCCCCAGGGGCCCGACCTGGAAGAGCAGTACTTC.

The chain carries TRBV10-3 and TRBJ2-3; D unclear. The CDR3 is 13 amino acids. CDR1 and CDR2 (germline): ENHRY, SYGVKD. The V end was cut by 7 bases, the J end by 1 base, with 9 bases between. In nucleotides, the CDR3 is TGTGCCATCACCCGAGAGCGCACAGATACGCAGTATTTT. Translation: CAITRERTDTQYF.

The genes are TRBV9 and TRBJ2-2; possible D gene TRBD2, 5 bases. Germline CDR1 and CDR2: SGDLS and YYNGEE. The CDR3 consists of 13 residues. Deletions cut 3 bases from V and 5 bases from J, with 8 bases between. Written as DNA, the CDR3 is TGTGCCAGCAGCGAGAGGGCTACCGGGGAGCTGTTTTTT. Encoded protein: CASSERATGELFF. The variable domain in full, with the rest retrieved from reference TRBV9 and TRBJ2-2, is DSGVTQTPKHLITATGQRVTLRCSPRSGDLSVYWYQQSLDQGLQFLIQYYNGEERAKGNILERFSAQQFPDLHSELNLSSLELGDSALYFCASSERATGELFFGEGSRLTVL.

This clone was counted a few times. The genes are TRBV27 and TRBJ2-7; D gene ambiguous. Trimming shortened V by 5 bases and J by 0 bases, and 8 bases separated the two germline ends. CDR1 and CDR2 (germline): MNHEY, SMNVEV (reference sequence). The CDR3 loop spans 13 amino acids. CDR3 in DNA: TGTGCCAGCAGTGCAAGGAGCTCCTACGAGCAGTACTTC. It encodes CASSARSSYEQYF.

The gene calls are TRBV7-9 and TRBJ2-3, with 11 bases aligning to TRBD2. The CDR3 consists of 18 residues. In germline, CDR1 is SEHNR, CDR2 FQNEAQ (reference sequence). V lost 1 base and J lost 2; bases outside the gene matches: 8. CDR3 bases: TGTGCCAGCAGCTTAGACATAGCGGGAGGGCCTTTCACAGATACGCAGTATTTT. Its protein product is CASSLDIAGGPFTDTQYF.

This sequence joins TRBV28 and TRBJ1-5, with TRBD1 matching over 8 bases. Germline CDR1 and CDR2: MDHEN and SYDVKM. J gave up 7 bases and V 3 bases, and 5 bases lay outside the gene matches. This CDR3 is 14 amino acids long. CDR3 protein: CASSFKTGVQPQHF. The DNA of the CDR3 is TGTGCCAGCAGTTTCAAGACAGGGGTGCAGCCCCAGCATTTT.

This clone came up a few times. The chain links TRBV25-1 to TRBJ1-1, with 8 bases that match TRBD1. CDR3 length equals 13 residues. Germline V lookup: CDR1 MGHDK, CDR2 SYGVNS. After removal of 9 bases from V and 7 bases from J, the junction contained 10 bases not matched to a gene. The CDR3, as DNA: TGTGCCAGTCAACAGGGGGTAACTCGTGAAGCTTTCTTT. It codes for CASQQGVTREAFF.

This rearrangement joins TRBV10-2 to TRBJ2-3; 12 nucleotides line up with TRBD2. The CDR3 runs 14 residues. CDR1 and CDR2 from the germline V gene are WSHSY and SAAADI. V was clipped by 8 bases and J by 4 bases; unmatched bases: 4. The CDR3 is CASSRLAGADTQYF. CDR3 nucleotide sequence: TGCGCCAGCTCAAGACTAGCGGGAGCAGATACGCAGTATTTT.

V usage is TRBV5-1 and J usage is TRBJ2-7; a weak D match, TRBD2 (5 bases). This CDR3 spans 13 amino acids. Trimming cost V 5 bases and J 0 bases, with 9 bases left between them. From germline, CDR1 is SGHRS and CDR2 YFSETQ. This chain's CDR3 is CASSEAGSYEQYF. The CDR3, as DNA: TGCGCCAGCAGTGAGGCGGGCTCCTACGAGCAGTACTTC.

CDR3 coding DNA: TGTGCCAGCAGCGCGAGAAGTGGACTAGCGGGAGGGGTTGAGCAGTTCTTC. This translates into CASSARSGLAGGVEQFF. The chain is built from TRBV9 and TRBJ2-1; 15 nucleotides agree with TRBD2. V lost 3 bases, J lost 9 bases, and 10 bases stayed unmatched. CDR3 length: 17 amino acids. Germline-derived CDR1 and CDR2 are SGDLS and YYNGEE.

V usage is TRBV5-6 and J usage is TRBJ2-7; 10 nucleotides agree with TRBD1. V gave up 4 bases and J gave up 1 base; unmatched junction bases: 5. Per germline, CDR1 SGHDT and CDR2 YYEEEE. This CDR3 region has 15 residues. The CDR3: CASSPGQGNSYEQYF. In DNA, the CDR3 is TGTGCCAGCAGCCCGGGACAGGGGAATTCCTACGAGCAGTACTTC.

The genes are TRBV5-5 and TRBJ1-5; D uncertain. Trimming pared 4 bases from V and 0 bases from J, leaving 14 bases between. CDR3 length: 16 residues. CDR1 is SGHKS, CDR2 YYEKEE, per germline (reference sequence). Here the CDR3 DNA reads TGTGCCAGCAGCCGGGATGGCGGGATTAGCAATCAGCCCCAGCATTTT. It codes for CASSRDGGISNQPQHF.

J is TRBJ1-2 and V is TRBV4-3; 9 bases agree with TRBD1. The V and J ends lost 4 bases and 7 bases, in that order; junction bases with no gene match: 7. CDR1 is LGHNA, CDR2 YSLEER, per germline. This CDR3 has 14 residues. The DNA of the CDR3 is TGCGCCAGCAGCCGCTGGACAGGGGAGGTTGGCTACACCTTC. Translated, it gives CASSRWTGEVGYTF.

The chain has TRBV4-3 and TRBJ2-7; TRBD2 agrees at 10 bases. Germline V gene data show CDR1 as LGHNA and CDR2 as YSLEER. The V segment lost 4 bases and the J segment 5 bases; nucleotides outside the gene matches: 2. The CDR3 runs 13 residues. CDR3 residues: CASSLGLADEQYF. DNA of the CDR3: TGCGCCAGCAGCCTCGGACTAGCGGACGAGCAGTACTTC.

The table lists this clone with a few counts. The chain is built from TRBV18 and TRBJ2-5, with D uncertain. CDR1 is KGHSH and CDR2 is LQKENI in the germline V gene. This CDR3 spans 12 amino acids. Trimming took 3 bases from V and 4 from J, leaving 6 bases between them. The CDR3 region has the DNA TGTGCCAGCTCACCCCAGGTAGAGACCCAGTACTTC. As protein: CASSPQVETQYF.